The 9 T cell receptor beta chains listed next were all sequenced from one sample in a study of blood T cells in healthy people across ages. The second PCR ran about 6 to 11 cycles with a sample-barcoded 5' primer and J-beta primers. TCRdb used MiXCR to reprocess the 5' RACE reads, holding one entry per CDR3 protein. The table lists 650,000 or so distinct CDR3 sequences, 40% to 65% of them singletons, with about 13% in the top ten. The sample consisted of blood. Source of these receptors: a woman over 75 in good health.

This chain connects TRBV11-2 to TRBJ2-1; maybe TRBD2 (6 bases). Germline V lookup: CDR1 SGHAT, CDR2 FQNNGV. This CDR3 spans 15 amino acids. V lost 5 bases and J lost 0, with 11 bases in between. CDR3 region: CASSRGAYSYNEQFF. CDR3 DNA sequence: TGTGCCAGCAGCCGCGGGGCCTACTCCTACAATGAGCAGTTCTTC. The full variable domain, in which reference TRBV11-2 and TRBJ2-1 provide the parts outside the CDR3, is EAGVAQSPRYKIIEKRQSVAFWCNPISGHATLYWYQQILGQGPKLLIQFQNNGVVDDSQLPKDRFSAERLKGVDSTLKIQPAKLEDSAVYLCASSRGAYSYNEQFFGPGTRLTVL.

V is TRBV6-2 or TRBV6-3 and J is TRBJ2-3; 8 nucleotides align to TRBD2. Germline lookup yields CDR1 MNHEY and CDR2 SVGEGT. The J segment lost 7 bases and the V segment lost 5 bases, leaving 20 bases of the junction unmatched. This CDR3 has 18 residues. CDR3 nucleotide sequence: TGTGCCAGCAGTCCGGGCCCGATAACTAGCGGACTACCGTATACGCAGTATTTT. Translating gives CASSPGPITSGLPYTQYF.

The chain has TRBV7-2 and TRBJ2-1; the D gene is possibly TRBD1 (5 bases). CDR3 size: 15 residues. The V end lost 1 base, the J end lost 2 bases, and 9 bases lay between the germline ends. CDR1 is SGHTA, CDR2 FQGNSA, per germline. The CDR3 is CASSLGQTAYNEQFF. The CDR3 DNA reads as TGTGCCAGCAGCTTAGGACAGACCGCCTACAATGAGCAGTTCTTC.

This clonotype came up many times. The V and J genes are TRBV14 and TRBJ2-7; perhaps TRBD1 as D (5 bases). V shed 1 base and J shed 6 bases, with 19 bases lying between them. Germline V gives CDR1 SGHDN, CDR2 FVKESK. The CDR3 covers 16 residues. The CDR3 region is CASSQVHPGMYGEQYF. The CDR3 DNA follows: TGTGCCAGCAGCCAAGTTCATCCAGGGATGTATGGCGAGCAGTACTTC.

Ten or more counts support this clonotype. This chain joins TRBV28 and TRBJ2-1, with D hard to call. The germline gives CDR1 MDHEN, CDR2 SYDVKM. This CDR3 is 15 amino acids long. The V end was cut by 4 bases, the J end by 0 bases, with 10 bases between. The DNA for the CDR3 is TGTGCCAGCAGTTACGACTTCAGCTCCTACAATGAGCAGTTCTTC. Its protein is CASSYDFSSYNEQFF.

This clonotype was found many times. The CDR3 coding sequence is TGCAGTGCCACGGGACAAACCTCCTACGAGCAGTACTTC. As protein: CSATGQTSYEQYF. The chain joins TRBV20-1 to TRBJ2-7; TRBD1 might be the D (6 bases). The CDR3 sequence is 13 residues long. CDR1 DFQATT and CDR2 SNEGSKA come from the germline V gene (reference sequence). Trimming pared 6 bases from V and 0 bases from J, leaving 12 bases between.

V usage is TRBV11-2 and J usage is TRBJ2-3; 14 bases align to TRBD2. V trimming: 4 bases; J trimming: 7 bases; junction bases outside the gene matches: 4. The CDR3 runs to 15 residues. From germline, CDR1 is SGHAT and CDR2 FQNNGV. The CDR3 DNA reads TGTGCCAGCAGCTACGGGACTAGCGGGGGAAATACGCAGTATTTT. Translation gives CASSYGTSGGNTQYF.

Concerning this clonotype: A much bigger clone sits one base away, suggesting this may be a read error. In DNA form, the CDR3 reads TGTGCCAGCAGTTGGGGACAGTACAAGGAGCAGTTCTTC. Its translation is CASSWGQYKEQFF. This rearrangement joins TRBV28 to TRBJ2-1; 7 nucleotides line up with TRBD1. The CDR3 extends over 13 amino acids. CDR1 MDHEN and CDR2 SYDVKM come from the germline V gene. Complete variable domain (other parts from reference TRBV28 and TRBJ2-1): DVKVTQSSRYLVKRTGEKVFLECVQDMDHENMFWYRQDPGLGLRLIYFSYDVKMKEKGDIPEGYSVSREKKERFSLILESASTNQTSMYLCASSWGQYKEQFFGPGTRLTVL.

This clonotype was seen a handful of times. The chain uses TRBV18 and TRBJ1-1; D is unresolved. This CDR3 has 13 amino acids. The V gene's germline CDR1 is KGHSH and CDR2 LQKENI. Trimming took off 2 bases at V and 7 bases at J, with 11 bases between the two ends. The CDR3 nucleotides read TGTGCCAGCTCACCAGGGATCCGGGATGAAGCTTTCTTT. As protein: CASSPGIRDEAFF.